Detailed here is one TCR beta chain. No antigen is known for it. Between the trimmed V and J ends, which lost 2 bases and 2 bases, there was a span of 4 bases. The CDR3 totals 13 residues. Per germline, CDR1 KGHSH and CDR2 LQKENI. What was sequenced were expressed TCRB transcripts, since all of the isolated RNA had been reverse transcribed. Approximately 3.4 million reads, on average, came from each naive, central memory and regulatory T cell sample. Sequencing used immunoSEQ multiplex PCR; TCRdb keeps in-frame clones, though not all of them. Of some 120,000 clones detected, approximately 15% appear once; the ten largest clones hold 2% to 3%. This record belongs to a study of beta chain features in type 1 diabetes. Regarding the study as a whole: Short templates might get an advantage during PCR, and this would be equal in patients and controls. Significant though moderate, a shortening of TCRB CDR3s appeared in all four CD4+ subsets of Type 1 diabetes patients.

The specimen sequenced was central memory CD4+ T cells from blood. V usage is TRBV18 and J usage is TRBJ2-1; D uncertain. This receptor was obtained from a man aged 18 to 29 with type 1 diabetes. The CDR3 spells CASSPGAYNEQFF. CDR3 sequence (DNA): TGTGCCAGCTCACCAGGGGCCTACAATGAGCAGTTCTTC.